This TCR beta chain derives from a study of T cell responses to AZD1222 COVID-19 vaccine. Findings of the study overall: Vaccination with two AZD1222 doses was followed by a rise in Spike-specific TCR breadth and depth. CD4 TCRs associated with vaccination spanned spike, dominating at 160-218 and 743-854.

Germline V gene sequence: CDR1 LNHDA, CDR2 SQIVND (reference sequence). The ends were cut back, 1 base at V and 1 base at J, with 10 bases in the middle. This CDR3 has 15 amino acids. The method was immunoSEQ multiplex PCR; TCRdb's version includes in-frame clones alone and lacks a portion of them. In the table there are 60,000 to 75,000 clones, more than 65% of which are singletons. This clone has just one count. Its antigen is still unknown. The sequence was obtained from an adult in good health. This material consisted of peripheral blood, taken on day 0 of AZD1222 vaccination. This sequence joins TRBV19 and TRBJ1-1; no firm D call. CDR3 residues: CASSIGMGRNTEAFF. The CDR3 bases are TGTGCCAGTAGTATAGGAATGGGGAGGAACACTGAAGCTTTCTTT.